The 24 T cell receptor beta chains below come from one sample, sequenced in a study of T cells in Graves' hyperthyroidism and ophthalmopathy. What was amplified from RNA transcripts were TCR beta CDR3 regions. When the TCR CDR3 underwent first-round RT-PCR, the HTBI primer set was used. TCRdb reanalysed the multiplex PCR reads using MiXCR and keeps one entry per CDR3 protein. This table holds approximately 360,000 distinct CDR3 sequences, around 14% found once. The sample consisted of blood. The receptors shown here come from a woman between 18 and 30 years old with Graves' hyperthyroidism that later progressed to Graves' ophthalmopathy.

CDR3 region: CASSPGDGGQFF. CDR3 nucleotide sequence: TGTGCCAGCAGTCCAGGGGACGGGGGGCAGTTCTTC. The V and J genes are TRBV2 and TRBJ2-1; D may correspond to TRBD1 or TRBD2 (6 bases each). Trimming took 5 bases from V and 12 from J, leaving 14 bases between them. The CDR3 extends over 12 amino acids. The V gene's germline CDR1 is SNHLY and CDR2 FYNNEI.

This clonotype was recorded at least ten times. The chain recombines TRBV4-1 with TRBJ1-1; D may be TRBD1 (5 bases). This CDR3 contains 16 residues. Germline CDR1 and CDR2: MGHRA and YSYEKL. V lost 4 bases and J lost 1, with 16 bases in between. CDR3 residues: CASSLIDPRENTEAFF. For the CDR3, the DNA is TGCGCCAGCAGCCTCATAGATCCCAGGGAGAACACTGAAGCTTTCTTT.

There are many counts of this clonotype. This chain links TRBV5-1 with TRBJ2-7; 9 nucleotides line up with TRBD2. Per germline, CDR1 SGHRS and CDR2 YFSETQ. With V trimmed by 2 bases and J by 1 base, 4 bases remained unmatched. The CDR3 is 15 residues long. The chain's CDR3 is CASSLGREGSYEQYF. The CDR3 DNA sequence: TGCGCCAGCAGCTTAGGGCGGGAGGGTTCCTACGAGCAGTACTTC.

This clonotype was detected many times. V and J are TRBV12-3 or TRBV12-4 and TRBJ1-1, with a possible D match to TRBD1 (6 bases). The CDR3 is 15 residues long. V was shortened by 7 bases and J by 0 bases, with 15 bases between the two germline ends. The CDR3 loop is CASTLSGALNTEAFF. CDR3 in DNA: TGTGCCAGCACCCTCTCAGGGGCCCTGAACACTGAAGCTTTCTTT.

This clonotype showed up many times. V gene TRBV3-1 combines with J gene TRBJ1-2; D remains unclear. Trimming took 0 bases from V and 2 from J, leaving 10 bases between them. CDR1 and CDR2 from the germline V gene are LGHDT and YNNKEL (reference sequence). This CDR3 contains 15 residues. The CDR3 spells CASSQDIGWNYGYTF. DNA for the CDR3: TGTGCCAGCAGCCAAGATATTGGGTGGAACTATGGCTACACCTTC.

This clonotype was seen a few times. The chain has TRBV28 and TRBJ2-5, with D perhaps matching TRBD2 (6 bases). There are 15 residues in the CDR3. V was trimmed by 7 bases and J by 4 bases, leaving 19 bases between them. Looked up from germline, CDR1 is MDHEN and CDR2 is SYDVKM. The CDR3: CASIRAGGAGETQYF. The CDR3, as DNA: TGTGCCAGCATTAGGGCGGGCGGGGCGGGAGAGACCCAGTACTTC.

The J gene is TRBJ2-7, the V gene TRBV7-9; 12 bases are a match to TRBD2. Germline-derived CDR1 and CDR2 are SEHNR and FQNEAQ (reference sequence). Trimming cost V 2 bases and J 2 bases; bases outside gene matches: 7. The CDR3 consists of 17 residues. The CDR3: CASSLSRLAGGPYEQYF. The CDR3 nucleotides are TGTGCCAGCAGCTTATCGCGCCTAGCGGGAGGGCCCTACGAGCAGTACTTC.

CDR3 in amino acids: CASSLDETGGTANEQFF. In DNA form, the CDR3 reads TGTGCCAGCAGCCTAGATGAGACAGGGGGCACGGCCAATGAGCAGTTCTTC. The rearrangement uses TRBV28 and TRBJ2-1; 10 bases fit TRBD1. CDR1 is MDHEN and CDR2 is SYDVKM in the germline V gene. With 6 bases clipped from V and 6 bases from J, the junction kept 14 bases outside the gene matches. The CDR3 runs to 17 residues.

At least ten counts were recorded for this clonotype. The chain combines TRBV28 with TRBJ1-2; a possible D gene is TRBD1 (5 bases). Per germline, CDR1 MDHEN and CDR2 SYDVKM. This CDR3 contains 13 residues. V gave up 4 bases and J gave up 5 bases, with 11 bases separating them. CDR3 nucleotides: TGTGCCAGCAGTTCCCAAGACAGATATGGCTACACCTTC. Its translation is CASSSQDRYGYTF.

CDR3 sequence reads: CASTTGLSNTEAFF. The CDR3 DNA reads as TGTGCCAGCACCACGGGACTTTCGAACACTGAAGCTTTCTTT. The rearrangement joins TRBV3-1 to TRBJ1-1; a possible D gene is TRBD1 (5 bases). The V and J ends lost 7 bases and 1 base respectively, with 13 bases between them. The CDR3 loop spans 14 amino acids. CDR1 and CDR2 from the germline V gene are LGHDT and YNNKEL (reference sequence).

The rearrangement joins TRBV28 to TRBJ2-5; D is uncertain. V gave up 8 bases and J gave up 4 bases, with 11 bases separating them. The CDR3 is 12 amino acids. Germline V CDR1 and CDR2: MDHEN, SYDVKM. Here the CDR3 DNA reads TGTGCCAGCCGTCGGACCGGAGAGACCCAGTACTTC. Encoded protein: CASRRTGETQYF.

This clonotype occurred many times. This chain links TRBV11-2 with TRBJ2-7, with D possibly being TRBD1 or TRBD2 (5 bases each). The germline gives CDR1 SGHAT, CDR2 FQNNGV. V lost 3 bases, J lost 5 bases, and 14 bases lay in between. The CDR3 is made up of 14 amino acids. For the CDR3, the DNA is TGTGCCAGCAGCTTTAGGGACCTCTGGGACGAGCAGTACTTC. This translates into CASSFRDLWDEQYF.

This rearrangement joins TRBV9 to TRBJ2-1, with D hard to call. The CDR3 totals 13 residues. V was clipped by 7 bases and J by 3 bases, with 11 bases between them. The V gene's germline CDR1 is SGDLS and CDR2 YYNGEE. This CDR3 is CASGVPSYNEQFF. The CDR3 DNA reads TGTGCCAGCGGTGTTCCTAGCTACAATGAGCAGTTCTTC.

This clonotype was detected only a few times. The V and J genes are TRBV10-3 and TRBJ2-5, with D perhaps TRBD1 (6 bases). Germline-derived CDR1 and CDR2 are ENHRY and SYGVKD. The CDR3 loop spans 14 amino acids. Between the trimmed V and J ends, which lost 0 bases and 4 bases, there was a span of 9 bases. The CDR3 region is CAISESLGGETQYF. The CDR3 nucleotides read TGTGCCATCAGTGAGTCGTTAGGGGGAGAGACCCAGTACTTC.

In its sample, this clonotype was seen many times. V is TRBV20-1 and J is TRBJ2-2; no clear D gene. In germline, CDR1 is DFQATT, CDR2 SNEGSKA (reference sequence). The CDR3 covers 16 residues. V was cut by 7 bases and J by 1 base, with 19 bases left in between. The CDR3 bases are TGCAGTGTCAGAAGACGGACCACCCAGAACACCGGGGAGCTGTTTTTT. Its protein is CSVRRRTTQNTGELFF.

This clonotype was counted at least ten times. The chain uses TRBV13 and TRBJ2-7, with D possibly TRBD1 on 6 matching bases. The CDR3 is 14 residues long. Germline CDR1 reads PRHDT; CDR2 reads FYEKMQ (reference sequence). Between the trimmed V and J ends, which lost 2 bases and 0 bases, there was a span of 8 bases. CDR3 sequence reads: CASSLWDNSYEQYF. Here the CDR3 DNA reads TGTGCCAGCAGCTTATGGGACAACTCCTACGAGCAGTACTTC.

There are a few counts of this clonotype. The CDR3 DNA reads TGTGCCAGCAGCGGCCTTGGCGGGAGTGGGGATGAGCAGTTCTTC. Translating gives CASSGLGGSGDEQFF. The chain uses TRBV9 and TRBJ2-1; TRBD2 agrees at 7 bases. The length of the CDR3 is 15 residues. Per germline, CDR1 SGDLS and CDR2 YYNGEE. Trimming at V came to 3 bases and at J to 8 bases, leaving 11 bases not matched to a gene.

This chain uses TRBV28 with TRBJ2-7, with 10 bases that match TRBD2. The V segment lost 7 bases and the J segment 7 bases; nucleotides outside the gene matches: 10. This CDR3 is 14 amino acids long. Germline loops: CDR1 MDHEN, CDR2 SYDVKM. The CDR3 region is CASTPGLAAGEQYF. In DNA, the CDR3 is TGTGCCAGCACCCCAGGACTAGCGGCGGGTGAGCAGTACTTC.

This clonotype showed up many times. The V and J genes are TRBV25-1 and TRBJ2-3, with TRBD2 matching 10 bases. The germline gives CDR1 MGHDK, CDR2 SYGVNS. V was pared by 1 base and J by 5 bases, with 15 bases of the junction left unmatched. CDR3 length: 19 amino acids. CDR3 sequence reads: CASSEWGASGSFIGDTQYF. The CDR3 DNA follows: TGTGCCAGCAGTGAATGGGGGGCTAGCGGGAGCTTTATTGGAGATACGCAGTATTTT.

With regard to this clonotype: A junction boundary mismatches the germline segment, possibly from a read error. This rearrangement joins TRBV7-7 to TRBJ2-7; D may be TRBD1 (6 bases). The CDR3 is made up of 15 amino acids. Germline values: CDR1 SSHAT, CDR2 FNYEAQ (reference sequence). CDR3 DNA: TGTGCTAGCAGCTTAGAACAGGGATCCTCCTACGAGCAGTACTTC. Protein product: CASSLEQGSSYEQYF.

This clonotype was seen at least ten times. The gene calls are TRBV7-9 and TRBJ2-1, with D possibly TRBD2 on 6 matching bases. The V end lost 1 base, the J end lost 7 bases, and 11 bases lay between the germline ends. Germline V gene data show CDR1 as SEHNR and CDR2 as FQNEAQ (reference sequence). The CDR3 runs 14 residues. The CDR3 nucleotides read TGTGCCAGCAGCTTAGACTTCCGGGAGAATGAGCAGTTCTTC. This gives the protein CASSLDFRENEQFF.

This clonotype has ten or more counts. The V and J genes are TRBV6-1 and TRBJ2-7, with 8 nucleotides matching TRBD1. Per the germline V gene, CDR1 is MNHNS and CDR2 is SASEGT. V lost 2 bases to trimming and J lost 4 bases; unmatched junction nucleotides: 10. This CDR3 has 16 residues. The CDR3 sequence is CASSERWQGATYEQYF. CDR3 in DNA: TGTGCCAGCAGTGAACGGTGGCAGGGGGCGACGTACGAGCAGTACTTC.

This clonotype has just a few counts. This chain links TRBV7-9 with TRBJ1-3, with D perhaps matching TRBD1 (6 bases). Per the germline V gene, CDR1 is SEHNR and CDR2 is FQNEAQ (reference sequence). With 10 bases removed from V and 3 bases from J, the gap between germline ends came to 10 bases. The length of the CDR3 is 12 residues. The CDR3 nucleotides are TGTGCCACCCGGACAGATGGAAACACCATATATTTT. Translating it yields CATRTDGNTIYF.

This clonotype was picked up a small number of times. The chain employs TRBV7-8 and TRBJ1-4; perhaps TRBD1 as D (5 bases). Trimming took off 7 bases at V and 8 bases at J, with 14 bases between the two ends. The CDR3 has 13 amino acids. Germline V lookup: CDR1 SGHVS, CDR2 FQNEAQ. Here the CDR3 reads CASTLRTPEKLFF. CDR3 sequence (DNA): TGTGCCAGCACCCTAAGGACACCGGAAAAACTGTTTTTT.